What follows is one T cell receptor (beta chain) and its context. What it binds is not known. This table comes from immunoSEQ multiplex PCR, and its TCRdb copy is limited to in-frame clones, with some not included. The sample holds around 2,000 clones; around 55% are singletons and the top ten take about a third. The data were taken from a study of CXCR4 blockade with PD-1 therapy in pancreatic cancer. Whole-study findings and limits: Frequent tumor clones were encoded by many distinct rearrangements, suggesting shared antigens. Tumors were clonally expanded, mean about 0.14 versus 0.05 in healthy blood. Antigen-specificity overlap of convergent dominant clones remained unconfirmed.

No neoadjuvant therapy was given before resection to the patients supplying these archived tumor blocks. Germline V gene lookup returns CDR1 MDHEN and CDR2 SYDVKM. The CDR3 is made up of 15 amino acids. V was pared by 6 bases and J by 2 bases, with 15 bases between. The sequenced material came from tumor tissue. This sequence originates from a human donor with pancreatic ductal adenocarcinoma. V is TRBV28 and J is TRBJ2-3; D gene ambiguous. CDR3 DNA sequence: TGTGCCAGCAGCATTCATGGAAGCCCCACAGATACGCAGTATTTT. Translating it yields CASSIHGSPTDTQYF.